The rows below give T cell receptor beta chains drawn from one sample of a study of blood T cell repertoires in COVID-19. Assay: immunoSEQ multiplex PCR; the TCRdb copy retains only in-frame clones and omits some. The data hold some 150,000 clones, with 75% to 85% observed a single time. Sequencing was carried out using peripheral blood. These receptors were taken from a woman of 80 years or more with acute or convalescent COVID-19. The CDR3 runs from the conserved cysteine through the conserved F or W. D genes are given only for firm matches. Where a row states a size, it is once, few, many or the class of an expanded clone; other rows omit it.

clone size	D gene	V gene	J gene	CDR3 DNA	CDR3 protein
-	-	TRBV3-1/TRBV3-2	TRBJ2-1	TGTGCCAGCAGCCATGGTTGGGCAAATGAGCAGTTCTTC	CASSHGWANEQFF
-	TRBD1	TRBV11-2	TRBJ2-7	TGTGCCAGCAGCCCGAGACAGGGGACGGCCTACGAGCAGTACTTC	CASSPRQGTAYEQYF
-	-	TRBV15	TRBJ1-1	TGTGCCACCAGCAGAGAAAGGGGGTACACTGAAGCTTTCTTT	CATSRERGYTEAFF
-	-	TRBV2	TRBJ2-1	TGTGCCAGCAGTGGGCCAGTAGCGGCCTCCTACAATGAGCAGTTCTTC	CASSGPVAASYNEQFF
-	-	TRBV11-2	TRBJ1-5	TGTGCCAGCAGCTCCCGACAGGATCAGCCCCAGCATTTT	CASSSRQDQPQHF
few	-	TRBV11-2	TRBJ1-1	TGTGCCAGCAGACAGACCCGTGGACAACGCACTGAAGCTTTCTTT	CASRQTRGQRTEAFF
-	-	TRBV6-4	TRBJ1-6	TGTGCCAGCAGTGAAGAGCTGCGATCACCCCTCCACTTT	CASSEELRSPLHF
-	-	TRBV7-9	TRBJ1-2	TGTGCCAGCAGCCCCCTCCTGGCGGAATCGTATGGCTACACCTTC	CASSPLLAESYGYTF
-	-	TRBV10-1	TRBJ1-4	TGCGCCAGCAGTGAGGAGACGGGTGAAAAACTGTTTTTT	CASSEETGEKLFF
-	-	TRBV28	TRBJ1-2	TGTGCCAGCAGTTTCGCGGGGTCCTCGGTTGATTCGGGCTACACCTTC	CASSFAGSSVDSGYTF
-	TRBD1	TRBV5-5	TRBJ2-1	TGTGCCAGCAGCCCCGGACAGGGGTGGTATGAGCAGTTCTTC	CASSPGQGWYEQFF
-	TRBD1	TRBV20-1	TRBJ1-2	TGCAGTGCTAGTTTCTCTTGGACAGGGCGAGGGGGCTACACCTTC	CSASFSWTGRGGYTF
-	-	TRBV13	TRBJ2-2	TGTGCCAGCAGTTCGGGACATGGAATCCGGGAGCTGTTTTTT	CASSSGHGIRELFF
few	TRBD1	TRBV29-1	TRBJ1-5	TGCAGCGTCACCACCGGGACAGGGGATCAGCCCCAGCATTTT	CSVTTGTGDQPQHF
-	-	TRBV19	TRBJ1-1	TGTGCCAGTAGTATGGACACGGAAGAAGCTTTCTTT	CASSMDTEEAFF
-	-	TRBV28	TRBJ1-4	TGTGCCAGCAGTTTAGTGGGGAGCGGTCTAGGGGAAAAACTGTTTTTT	CASSLVGSGLGEKLFF
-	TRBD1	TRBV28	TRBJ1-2	TGTGCCAGCAGATCTAACACAGGGGCCCTCTATGGCTACACCTTC	CASRSNTGALYGYTF
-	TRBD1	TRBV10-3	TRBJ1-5	TGTGCCATCAGTGAGTCGTCGACAGGGCATCCCAATCAGCCCCAGCATTTT	CAISESSTGHPNQPQHF
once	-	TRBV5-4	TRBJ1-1	TGTGCCAGCAGCTTGATCGACAGAAGATACTCTGAAGCTTTCTTT	CASSLIDRRYSEAFF
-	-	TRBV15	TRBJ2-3	TGTGCCACCAGCCCCGCCGTCCTATCGCCAGATACGCAGTATTTT	CATSPAVLSPDTQYF
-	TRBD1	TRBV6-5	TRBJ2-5	TGTGCCAGCAGTTACCTACCAGGGGGCCAAGAGACCCAGTACTTC	CASSYLPGGQETQYF
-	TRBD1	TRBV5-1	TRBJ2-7	TGCGCCAGCAGCTTCCCACAGGGGGCCAGCGAGCAGTACTTC	CASSFPQGASEQYF
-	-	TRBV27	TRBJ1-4	TGTGCCAGCAGACGCGGTGTTAATGAAAAACTGTTTTTT	CASRRGVNEKLFF
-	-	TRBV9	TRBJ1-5	TGTGCCAGCAGCCCGGGACTCTATCAGCCCCAGCATTTT	CASSPGLYQPQHF
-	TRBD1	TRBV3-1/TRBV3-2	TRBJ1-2	TGTGCCAGCAGCCCAGACCGGACAGGGGGCCTCGATGGCTACACCTTC	CASSPDRTGGLDGYTF
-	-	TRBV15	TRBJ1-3	TGTGCCACCAGCAGAGACAGGGTAGCCTCTGGAAACACCATATATTTT	CATSRDRVASGNTIYF
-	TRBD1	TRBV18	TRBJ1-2	TGTGCCAGCTCACCGCGTGAACAGGGGTCGTTAGGTGGCTACACCTTC	CASSPREQGSLGGYTF
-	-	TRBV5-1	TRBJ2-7	TGCGCCAGCAGCCGACTCGGAGCAATCGGTTACGAGCAGTACTTC	CASSRLGAIGYEQYF
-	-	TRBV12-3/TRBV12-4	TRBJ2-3	TGTGCCAGCAGTTCAACAGGGAGAGATACGCAGTATTTT	CASSSTGRDTQYF
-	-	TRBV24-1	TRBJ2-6	TGTGCCACCAGTGGGGGGGTTTCGAGCTCTGGGGCCAACGTCCTGACTTTC	CATSGGVSSSGANVLTF
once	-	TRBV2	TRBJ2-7	TGTGCCAGCAGTTTAGGGGCTAGGTCCTACGAGCAGTACTTC	CASSLGARSYEQYF